This passage covers 20 T cell receptor beta chains from one sample sequenced in a study of T cells in Graves' hyperthyroidism and ophthalmopathy. RNA transcripts yielded amplified TCR beta CDR3 regions. A set of HTBI primers served as the primers for a first-round RT-PCR of the TCR CDR3. TCRdb redid the calling of the multiplex PCR reads with MiXCR, one entry per CDR3 protein. The data show fewer than 650,000 distinct CDR3 sequences, with around 43% seen just once and around two fifths held by the top ten. The sequencing input was peripheral blood or thyroid tissue (not recorded which). These receptors were collected from an adult woman with Graves' disease, either hyperthyroidism or ophthalmopathy (not recorded which).

This clonotype was counted a single time. The chain couples TRBV7-9 to TRBJ2-7, with TRBD2 as a possible D gene (6 bases). The CDR3 length is 15 residues. V lost 5 bases and J lost 5, with 19 bases in between. Germline loops: CDR1 SEHNR, CDR2 FQNEAQ (reference sequence). The CDR3 DNA reads as TGTGCCAGCAGCACCCAAGGGACTGCGGTCGACGAGCAGTACTTC. Encoded protein: CASSTQGTAVDEQYF.

The chain links TRBV13 to TRBJ2-7; 8 bases are shared with TRBD2. Looked up from germline, CDR1 is PRHDT and CDR2 is FYEKMQ (reference sequence). The CDR3 runs 13 residues. J was trimmed by 7 bases and V by 8 bases; bases with no gene match: 10. The CDR3 sequence is CASRGSGMVEQYF. The DNA for the CDR3 is TGTGCCAGCCGGGGTAGCGGGATGGTTGAGCAGTACTTC.

The table lists this clonotype with many counts. This rearrangement joins TRBV18 to TRBJ1-5, with D perhaps TRBD1 (6 bases). Germline V gives CDR1 KGHSH, CDR2 LQKENI. V shed 4 bases and J shed 1 base, with 11 bases lying between them. This CDR3 is built from 15 residues. The CDR3 bases are TGTGCCAGCTCACTGGGGGCTCAGAGCAATCAGCCCCAGCATTTT. Protein product: CASSLGAQSNQPQHF.

Points on this clonotype: The junction differs from germline at one of its ends, possibly a read error. This sequence joins TRBV7-2 and TRBJ1-5; tentative D call: TRBD1 (5 bases). The CDR3 runs to 15 residues. The germline V gene encodes CDR1 SGHTA and CDR2 FQGNSA. The chain's CDR3 is CASSLEGVRGQPQHF. CDR3 nucleotide sequence: TGTGCCAGCAGTTTAGAAGGGGTACGGGGTCAGCCCCAGCATTTT.

The rearrangement uses TRBV7-6 and TRBJ1-5, with D perhaps matching TRBD1 (6 bases). This CDR3 comprises 18 residues. V lost 1 base and J 5 bases, leaving 21 bases between the germline ends. The V gene's germline CDR1 is SGHVS and CDR2 FNYEAQ. The CDR3 region has the DNA TGTGCCAGCAGCTTAGTGGCGCCAGGGGATCTCGGGGATCAGCCCCAGCATTTT. Its translation is CASSLVAPGDLGDQPQHF.

The table lists this clonotype with a few counts. The chain links TRBV20-1 to TRBJ1-2; no clear D. The CDR3 extends over 14 amino acids. Germline-derived CDR1 and CDR2 are DFQATT and SNEGSKA (reference sequence). V was shortened by 0 bases and J by 4 bases, with 12 bases between the two germline ends. CDR3 sequence: CSARDPLRGYGYTF. CDR3 coding DNA: TGCAGTGCTAGAGATCCCCTCCGGGGCTATGGCTACACCTTC.

This clonotype was counted many times. The chain's CDR3 is CASSLLRGLTNYGYTF. The CDR3 DNA reads TGTGCCAGCAGCTTGCTGCGGGGACTAACTAACTATGGCTACACCTTC. This rearrangement joins TRBV5-6 to TRBJ1-2; D perhaps matches TRBD1 (5 bases). In germline, CDR1 is SGHDT, CDR2 YYEEEE. Trimming removed 1 base from V and 0 bases from J, with 13 bases in between. CDR3 length: 16 amino acids.

The gene calls are TRBV29-1 and TRBJ2-5; D is possibly TRBD2 (5 bases). Per the germline V gene, CDR1 is SQVTM and CDR2 is ANQGSEA. V was pared by 4 bases and J by 2 bases, with 14 bases between. The CDR3 sequence is 14 residues long. The CDR3 bases are TGCAGCGTTGCCCCAAAGAGCGGACAAGAGACCCAGTACTTC. Translated, it gives CSVAPKSGQETQYF.

The chain carries TRBV20-1 and TRBJ1-6; D not certain. The CDR3 length is 15 residues. The germline V gene has CDR1 DFQATT and CDR2 SNEGSKA (reference sequence). The V end lost 6 bases, the J end lost 5 bases, and 17 bases lay between the germline ends. The CDR3 loop is CSADPPGIDNSPLHF. As DNA, the CDR3 is TGCAGTGCCGACCCCCCGGGTATCGATAATTCACCCCTCCACTTT.

As for this clonotype: Its ends do not fully match the called genes, so a read error is possible. V and J are TRBV10-3 and TRBJ1-2; weak D call: TRBD1 (5 bases). Germline V gene lookup returns CDR1 ENHRY and CDR2 SYGVKD. This CDR3 contains 14 residues. The CDR3 DNA follows: TGTGCCACCAGTGAGACAGCCGTGAGCTGTGGCTACACCTTC. Amino acids: CATSETAVSCGYTF.

The genes are TRBV6-1 and TRBJ1-2, with D possibly being TRBD1 (6 bases). Germline V lookup: CDR1 MNHNS, CDR2 SASEGT. The CDR3 covers 13 residues. V was trimmed by 6 bases and J by 8 bases, leaving 16 bases between them. CDR3 amino acids: CASSLTGRSGYTF. CDR3 sequence (DNA): TGTGCCAGCAGCCTTACAGGGAGGTCCGGCTACACCTTC.

This clonotype was counted between two and nine times. V and J are TRBV6-2 or TRBV6-3 and TRBJ1-2; 10 nucleotides align to TRBD1. This CDR3 is built from 16 residues. Germline V gives CDR1 MNHEY, CDR2 SVGEGT. Trimming removed 5 bases from V and 4 bases from J; junction bases left unmatched: 10. CDR3 sequence reads: CASSPTPTGGFYGYTF. The CDR3 DNA sequence: TGTGCCAGCAGTCCCACCCCGACAGGGGGCTTCTATGGCTACACCTTC.

This clonotype was observed a few times. This chain uses TRBV5-1 with TRBJ1-2; D is uncertain. V was cut by 7 bases and J by 2 bases, with 9 bases left in between. The CDR3 covers 12 residues. The germline CDR1 and CDR2 sequences are SGHRS and YFSETQ. In DNA, the CDR3 is TGCGCCAGCCAGGACGAAAACTATGGCTACACCTTC. It yields the protein CASQDENYGYTF.

The gene calls are TRBV19 and TRBJ1-1, with D tentatively TRBD1 (6 bases). Germline values: CDR1 LNHDA, CDR2 SQIVND (reference sequence). The V end was cut by 4 bases, the J end by 1 base, with 10 bases between. CDR3 length: 14 residues. CDR3 in DNA: TGTGCCAGTAGTACCAAGACAGGGAACACTGAAGCTTTCTTT. Encoded protein: CASSTKTGNTEAFF.

The chain links TRBV15 to TRBJ1-5; a weak D match, TRBD1 (5 bases). V lost 9 bases, J lost 7 bases, and 13 bases lay in between. The germline V gene has CDR1 LNHNV and CDR2 YYDKDF (reference sequence). The CDR3 is 12 residues long. DNA of the CDR3: TGTGCCACAGGAGCAGGGAGGCAGCCCCAGCATTTT. This sequence encodes CATGAGRQPQHF.

This clonotype was detected a few times. The chain recombines TRBV5-4 with TRBJ1-6, with D uncertain. Deletions cut 4 bases from V and 7 bases from J, with 12 bases between. The CDR3 spans 14 residues. Germline-derived CDR1 and CDR2 are SGHNT and YYREEE (reference sequence). The CDR3 region is CASSLSYRNSPLHF. In nucleotides, the CDR3 is TGTGCCAGCAGCCTGTCGTACCGGAATTCACCCCTCCACTTT.

This clonotype was observed many times. The chain carries TRBV15 and TRBJ2-7; D is unresolved. Germline CDR1 reads LNHNV; CDR2 reads YYDKDF (reference sequence). V was cut by 0 bases and J by 3 bases, with 6 bases left in between. This CDR3 contains 13 residues. The chain's CDR3 is CATSRDMNYEQYF. The CDR3, as DNA: TGTGCCACCAGCAGAGATATGAACTACGAGCAGTACTTC. Full variable domain (outside the CDR3, taken from reference TRBV15 and TRBJ2-7): DAMVIQNPRYQVTQFGKPVTLSCSQTLNHNVMYWYQQKSSQAPKLLFHYYDKDFNNEADTPDNFQSRRPNTSFCFLDIRSPGLGDTAMYLCATSRDMNYEQYFGPGTRLTVT.

The rearrangement uses TRBV20-1 and TRBJ2-7; no definite D call. This CDR3 spans 12 amino acids. V was pared by 0 bases and J by 3 bases, with 6 bases between. Germline V gene sequence: CDR1 DFQATT, CDR2 SNEGSKA (reference sequence). The DNA of the CDR3 is TGCAGTGCTAGAGAGGAGATCTACGAGCAGTACTTC. This encodes CSAREEIYEQYF.

The V call is TRBV9, the J call TRBJ1-2; D not resolved. Per germline, CDR1 SGDLS and CDR2 YYNGEE. V dropped 6 bases and J dropped 0 bases, with 9 bases sitting between them. This CDR3 is 13 amino acids long. DNA of the CDR3: TGTGCCAGCAACGTTGGTACTAACTATGGCTACACCTTC. Its protein product is CASNVGTNYGYTF.

Regarding this clonotype: One junction end does not reproduce the germline sequence, and a read error may be involved. The genes are TRBV19 and TRBJ2-7; D ambiguous. The J call may be faulty, since TRBJ2-5 better matches the DNA end. The CDR3 totals 13 residues. Per the germline V gene, CDR1 is LNHDA and CDR2 is SQIVND (reference sequence). CDR3 sequence reads: CASSIVAAETQYF. The CDR3 DNA reads as TGTGCCAGCAGTATAGTCGCGGCGGAGACCCAGTACTTC.